This TCR beta chain was profiled in a study of CD8 T cells in ankylosing spondylitis. The germline V gene has CDR1 KGHDR and CDR2 SFDVKD. The ends lost 6 bases at V and 8 bases at J; junction bases unmatched: 10. The CDR3 covers 14 residues. Quantitative barcoded 5'-RACE was used to prepare TCR beta libraries. Via MiXCR, TCRdb re-called the 5' RACE reads, giving one row per CDR3 protein. The table has about 360,000 distinct CDR3 sequences, roughly 20% seen once. In its sample, this clonotype was seen a few times. The rearrangement joins TRBV24-1 to TRBJ2-7; 9 nucleotides match TRBD2. The specimen sequenced was blood, either unsorted or a sorted T cell fraction (not recorded which). The clonotype comes from a male donor with ankylosing spondylitis or in good health (not recorded which). CDR3 sequence (DNA): TGTGCCACCAGTACGGGACTAGCCTTCTCCCAGCAGTACTTC. Amino acids: CATSTGLAFSQQYF.